What follows is one T cell receptor (beta chain) and its context. This sample stems from a study of technical replicates of blood from several donors. Assay: immunoSEQ multiplex PCR; the TCRdb copy retains only in-frame clones and omits some. Among just under 85,000 clones listed, around 94% were seen once. Germline assignment: CDR1 MNHNY and CDR2 SVGAGI (reference sequence). The length of the CDR3 is 15 residues. Trimming cost V 7 bases and J 5 bases, with 20 bases left between them. Sequencing used T cells isolated from PBMCs. The V gene is TRBV6-6, the J gene TRBJ2-5; the D gene is possibly TRBD1 (5 bases). This clonotype was sampled from a human donor in good health. The CDR3 region has the DNA TGTGCCAGCACTGCGCAGTCCTGGGGCAGGGAGACCCAGTACTTC. Translated: CASTAQSWGRETQYF.